Sequencing of this TCR beta chain was carried out in a study of T cell responses to AZD1222 COVID-19 vaccine (dated by TCRdb to the early 2020s). Study-level background: AZD1222 recipients given second doses at about 4 weeks or at about 12 weeks were pooled, since spike-specific TCR depth and breadth were not found to differ between the two schedules. TCR sequencing was performed for about 250 trial participants, of whom about 210 were given two doses of AZD1222 and approximately 25 were given two doses of MenACWY control vaccine. Trial participants were enrolled into age subgroups of 18-55, 56-69 and 70-plus years, which contained about 160, 30 and 59 TCR-sequenced participants, respectively. Here is what the overall study found, with its caveats: Spike-specific TCR breadth and depth rose significantly after two AZD1222 doses compared with day 0 and with MenACWY recipients. Because no day 14 peak-response samples were available, the repertoires could be characterized only after the peak T cell response. Nearly half of unique spike-specific TCRs reportedly recognized epitopes outside regions mutated in the B.1.351 and B.1.1.7 variants. In the small 56-69-year group, the increase in depth fell short of significance, most likely because of low power. Most participants were white British and females outnumbered males, and the authors suggested that clonal diversity may have been underestimated. Conclusions about previously exposed vaccinees are limited because only a handful of AZD1222 recipients were SARS-CoV-2 seropositive at baseline. CD4 TCRs associated with the vaccine covered the entire spike protein, and the dominant responses were in regions 160-218 and 743-854.

The germline V gene (reference sequence) sets CDR1 to SGHKS and CDR2 to YYEKEE. The CDR3, from cysteine to phenylalanine, totals 17 residues. Just CDR3 DNA is preserved here, 51 bases in frame from base 1. Trimming removed 3 bases from V and 6 bases from J; the gene matches leave 10 bases unexplained. The CDR3 regions of human TCRbeta chains were analyzed by immunosequencing. The authors' pipeline ran thus. Repertoire TCRs were matched against a reference library of SARS-CoV-2-specific TCRs generated with the MIRA antigen-specificity platform. Breadth was defined as the fraction of unique TCRs that were SARS-CoV-2-associated, and depth was defined as the fraction of total T cells that were SARS-CoV-2-associated. Using the MIRA data, each spike-specific TCR was assigned both to the spike region to which the TCR was reactive and to a CD4 or CD8 class. Log10-transformed breadth and depth values were compared by one-way ANOVA with Sidak's multiple comparisons tests. The table was pulled from immuneACCESS by TCRdb, which kept in-frame rearrangements only. Such tables lose some clones; where checked, under half of the loss comes from unresolved V genes, and the rest has no known cause. V and J calls and clone size come straight from that table; D and trimming were deduced from the DNA. The sample table lists more than 70,000 clones, around 83% of them with a count of one. The top ten clonotypes cover 10% to 15% of the sample.

In light of the paper, this sample's time point label describes: baseline before first vaccination. Vaccinee samples came from UK trials COV001 and COV002, including a single-blind randomized controlled phase 2/3 trial of AZD1222 (ChAdOx1 nCoV-19) in healthy adults. For TCRbeta chain sequencing, PBMC samples from trial participants were taken at day 0 and at day 28 after the second dose. Comment on this clone: The clone's antigen remains unknown. Per-base quality was not reported, and no clone a single base away is much larger than it.

The material sequenced was peripheral blood, taken on day 0 of AZD1222 vaccination. The receptor comes from an adult in good health. The V and J segments used are TRBV5-5 and TRBJ2-2; 11 bases in the middle match TRBD2. The base sequence is TGTGCCAGCAGCTCTAACAGGGGACTAGCGGCGGCCGGGGAGCTGTTTTTT. It encodes CASSSNRGLAAAGELFF.